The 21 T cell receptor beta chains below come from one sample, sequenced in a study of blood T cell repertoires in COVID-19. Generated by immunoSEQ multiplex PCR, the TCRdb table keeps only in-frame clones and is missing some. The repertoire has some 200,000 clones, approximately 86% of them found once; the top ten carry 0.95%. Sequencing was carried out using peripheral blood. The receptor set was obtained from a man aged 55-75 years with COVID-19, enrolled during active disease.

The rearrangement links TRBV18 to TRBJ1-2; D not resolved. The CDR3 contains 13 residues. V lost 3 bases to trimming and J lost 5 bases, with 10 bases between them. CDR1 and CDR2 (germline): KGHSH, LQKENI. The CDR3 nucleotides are TGTGCCAGCTCACCTTCCGGGAGGTATGGCTACACCTTC. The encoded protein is CASSPSGRYGYTF.

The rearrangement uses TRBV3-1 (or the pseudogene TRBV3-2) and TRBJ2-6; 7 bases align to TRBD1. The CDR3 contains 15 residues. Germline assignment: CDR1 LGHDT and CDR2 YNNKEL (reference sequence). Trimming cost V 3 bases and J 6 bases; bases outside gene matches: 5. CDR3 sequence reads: CASSHQGVKANVLTF. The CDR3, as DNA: TGTGCCAGCAGCCACCAGGGGGTTAAGGCCAACGTCCTGACTTTC.

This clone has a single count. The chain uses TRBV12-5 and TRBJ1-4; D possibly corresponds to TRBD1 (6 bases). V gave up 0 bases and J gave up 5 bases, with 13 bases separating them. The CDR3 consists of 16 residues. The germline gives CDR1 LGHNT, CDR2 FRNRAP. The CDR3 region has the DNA TGTGCTAGTGGTTTGGTGCTCGACAGGATCAATGAAAAACTGTTTTTT. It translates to CASGLVLDRINEKLFF.

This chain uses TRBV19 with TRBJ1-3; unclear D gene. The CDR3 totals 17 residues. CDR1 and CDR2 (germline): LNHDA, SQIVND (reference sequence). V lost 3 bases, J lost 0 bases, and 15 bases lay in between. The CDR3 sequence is CASSIPGRMSSGNTIYF. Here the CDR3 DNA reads TGTGCCAGTAGTATCCCTGGCAGGATGAGCTCTGGAAACACCATATATTTT. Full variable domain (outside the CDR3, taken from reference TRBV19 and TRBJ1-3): DGGITQSPKYLFRKEGQNVTLSCEQNLNHDAMYWYRQDPGQGLRLIYYSQIVNDFQKGDIAEGYSVSREKKESFPLTVTSAQKNPTAFYLCASSIPGRMSSGNTIYFGEGSWLTVV.

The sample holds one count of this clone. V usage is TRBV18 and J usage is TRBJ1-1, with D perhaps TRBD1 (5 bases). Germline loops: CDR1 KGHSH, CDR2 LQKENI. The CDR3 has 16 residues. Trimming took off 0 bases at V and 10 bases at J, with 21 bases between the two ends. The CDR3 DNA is TGTGCCAGCTCACCACCCGGGCCAGGGAGGCTGGATGGAGCTTTCTTT. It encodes CASSPPGPGRLDGAFF. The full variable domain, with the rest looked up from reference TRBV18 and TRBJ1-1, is NAGVMQNPRHLVRRRGQEARLRCSPMKGHSHVYWYRQLPEEGLKFMVYLQKENIIDESGMPKERFSAEFPKEGPSILRIQQVVRGDSAAYFCASSPPGPGRLDGAFFGQGTRLTVV.

As DNA, the CDR3 is TGCGCCAGCAGCCAAGGCTGGTTCTCCACAGGGAATAACTATGGCTACACCTTC. Its translation is CASSQGWFSTGNNYGYTF. J is TRBJ1-2 and V is TRBV4-1; TRBD1 might be the D (6 bases). This CDR3 spans 18 amino acids. Germline CDR1 MGHRA, CDR2 YSYEKL. Trimming left V 1 base short and J 1 base short, with 19 bases between.

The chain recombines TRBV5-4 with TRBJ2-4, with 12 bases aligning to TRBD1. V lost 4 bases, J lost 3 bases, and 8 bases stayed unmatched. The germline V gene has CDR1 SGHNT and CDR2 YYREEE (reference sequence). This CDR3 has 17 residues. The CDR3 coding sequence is TGTGCCAGCAGCGCGGCGGGGACAGGGGGCCTCAAAAACATTCAGTACTTC. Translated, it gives CASSAAGTGGLKNIQYF.

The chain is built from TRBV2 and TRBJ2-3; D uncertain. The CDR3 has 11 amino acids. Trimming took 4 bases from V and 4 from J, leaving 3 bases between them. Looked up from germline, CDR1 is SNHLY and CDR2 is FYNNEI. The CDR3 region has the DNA TGTGCCAGCAGTGCGTCAGATACGCAGTATTTT. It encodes CASSASDTQYF.

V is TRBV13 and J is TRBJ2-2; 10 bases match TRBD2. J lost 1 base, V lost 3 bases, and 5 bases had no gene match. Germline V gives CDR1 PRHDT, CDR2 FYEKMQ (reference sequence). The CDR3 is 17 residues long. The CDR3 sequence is CASSFTRTSGNTGELFF. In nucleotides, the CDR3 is TGTGCCAGCAGCTTCACCCGGACTAGCGGGAACACCGGGGAGCTGTTTTTT.

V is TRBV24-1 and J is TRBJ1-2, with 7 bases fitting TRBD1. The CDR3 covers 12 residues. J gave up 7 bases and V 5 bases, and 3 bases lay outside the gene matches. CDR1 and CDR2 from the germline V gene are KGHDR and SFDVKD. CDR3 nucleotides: TGTGCCACCAGTGGGGCAGGGGGTGGCTACACCTTC. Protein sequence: CATSGAGGGYTF.

CDR3 bases: TGTGCCAGCAAGACAGGGGCGAGCTCTGGAAACACCATATATTTT. This encodes CASKTGASSGNTIYF. The chain links TRBV2 to TRBJ1-3, with 8 bases aligning to TRBD1. Germline trimming cut 7 bases from V and 0 bases from J; bases unmatched to any gene: 5. The germline gives CDR1 SNHLY, CDR2 FYNNEI. The CDR3 consists of 15 residues.

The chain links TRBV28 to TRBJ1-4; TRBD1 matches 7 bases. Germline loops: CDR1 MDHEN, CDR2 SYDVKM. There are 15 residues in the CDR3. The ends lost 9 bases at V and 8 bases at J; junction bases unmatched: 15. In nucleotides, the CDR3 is TGTGCCAGTCAGTCACCTGGGCAGGGGGAGGAAAAACTGTTTTTT. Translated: CASQSPGQGEEKLFF.

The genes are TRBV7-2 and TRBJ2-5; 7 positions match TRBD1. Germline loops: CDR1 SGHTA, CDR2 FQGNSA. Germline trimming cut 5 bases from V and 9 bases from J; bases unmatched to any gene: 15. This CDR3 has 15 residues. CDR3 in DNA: TGTGCCAGCAGCCCGAGCAGGGGGTCCCAGGGGGCCCAGTACTTC. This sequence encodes CASSPSRGSQGAQYF.

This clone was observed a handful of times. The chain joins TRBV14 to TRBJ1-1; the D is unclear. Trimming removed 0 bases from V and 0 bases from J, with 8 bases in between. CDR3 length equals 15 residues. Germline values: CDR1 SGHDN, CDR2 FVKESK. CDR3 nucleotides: TGTGCCAGCAGCCAAGATTGGCCCATGAACACTGAAGCTTTCTTT. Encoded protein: CASSQDWPMNTEAFF.

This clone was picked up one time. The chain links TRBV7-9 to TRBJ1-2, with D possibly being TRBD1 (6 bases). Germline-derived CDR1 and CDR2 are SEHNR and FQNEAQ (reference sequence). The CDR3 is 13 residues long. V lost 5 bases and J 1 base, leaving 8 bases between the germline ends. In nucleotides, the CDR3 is TGTGCCAGCAGCGAACAGGGTAACTATGGCTACACCTTC. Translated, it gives CASSEQGNYGYTF.

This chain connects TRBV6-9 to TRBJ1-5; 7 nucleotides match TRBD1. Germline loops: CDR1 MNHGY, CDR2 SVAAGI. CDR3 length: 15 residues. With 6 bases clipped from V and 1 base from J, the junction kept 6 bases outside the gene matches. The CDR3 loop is CASRGTGDSNQPQHF. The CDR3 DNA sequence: TGTGCCAGCAGGGGAACAGGGGACAGCAATCAGCCCCAGCATTTT.

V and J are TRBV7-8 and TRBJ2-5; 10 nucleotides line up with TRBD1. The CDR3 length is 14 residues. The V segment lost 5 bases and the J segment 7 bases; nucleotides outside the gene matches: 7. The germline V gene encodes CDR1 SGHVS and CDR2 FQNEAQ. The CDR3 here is CASSLRQGAVTQYF. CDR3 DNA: TGTGCCAGCAGCCTCAGACAGGGGGCCGTGACCCAGTACTTC.

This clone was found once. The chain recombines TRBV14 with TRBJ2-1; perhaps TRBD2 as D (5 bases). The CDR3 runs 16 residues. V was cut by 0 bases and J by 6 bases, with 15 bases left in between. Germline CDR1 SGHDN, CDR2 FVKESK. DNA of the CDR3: TGTGCCAGCAGCCAAGACGCGGCTAGCCGCTTCAATGAGCAGTTCTTC. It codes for CASSQDAASRFNEQFF.

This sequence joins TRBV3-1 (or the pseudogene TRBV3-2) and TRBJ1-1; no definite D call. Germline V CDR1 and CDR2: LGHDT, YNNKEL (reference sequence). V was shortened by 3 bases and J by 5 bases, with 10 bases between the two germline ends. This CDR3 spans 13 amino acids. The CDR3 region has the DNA TGTGCCAGCAGCCATGAGGGCAGGACTGAAGCTTTCTTT. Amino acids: CASSHEGRTEAFF.

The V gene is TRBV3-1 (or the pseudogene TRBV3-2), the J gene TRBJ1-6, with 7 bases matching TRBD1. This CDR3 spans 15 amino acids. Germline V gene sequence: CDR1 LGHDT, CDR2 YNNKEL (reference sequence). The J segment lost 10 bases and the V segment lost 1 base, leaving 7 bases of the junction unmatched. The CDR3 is CASSQASRGWSPLHF. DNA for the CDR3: TGTGCCAGCAGCCAAGCTTCCAGGGGGTGGTCACCCCTCCACTTT.

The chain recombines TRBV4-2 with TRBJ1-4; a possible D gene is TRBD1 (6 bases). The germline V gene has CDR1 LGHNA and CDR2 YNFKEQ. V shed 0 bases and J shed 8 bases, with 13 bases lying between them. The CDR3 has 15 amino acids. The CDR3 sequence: CASSQDKGVSEKLFF. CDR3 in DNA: TGTGCCAGCAGCCAAGACAAGGGGGTTAGCGAAAAACTGTTTTTT.